The sequence of this T cell receptor beta chain was determined in a study of blood T cell repertoires in COVID-19. Study context: From the United States, Italy and Spain came samples of acute and convalescent COVID-19. PBMCs, B-cell-depleted T cells, or T cells provided the cDNA or gDNA that made up the material.

Germline V lookup: CDR1 MGHDK, CDR2 SYGVNS. V was shortened by 5 bases and J by 7 bases, with 14 bases between the two germline ends. The CDR3 is 13 residues long. Methods used by the authors: Using reference gene primer amplification, nucleated cell counts were estimated. Here immunoSEQ multiplex PCR was the method, and the copy in TCRdb shows in-frame clones only, minus some. V, J and clone size are taken as reported in that table, and D and trimming were inferred from the DNA itself. The sample lists roughly 86,000 clones, around 82% seen once, with nearly 9% in the top ten. The rearrangement joins TRBV25-1 to TRBJ1-2, with D maybe TRBD1 (5 bases). This clonotype was sampled from a man aged 50 or older who had recovered from COVID-19. Input material: peripheral blood. CDR3 in amino acids: CASSIGVNRGYTF. The CDR3 nucleotides are TGTGCCAGCAGTATAGGGGTTAATCGTGGCTACACCTTC.